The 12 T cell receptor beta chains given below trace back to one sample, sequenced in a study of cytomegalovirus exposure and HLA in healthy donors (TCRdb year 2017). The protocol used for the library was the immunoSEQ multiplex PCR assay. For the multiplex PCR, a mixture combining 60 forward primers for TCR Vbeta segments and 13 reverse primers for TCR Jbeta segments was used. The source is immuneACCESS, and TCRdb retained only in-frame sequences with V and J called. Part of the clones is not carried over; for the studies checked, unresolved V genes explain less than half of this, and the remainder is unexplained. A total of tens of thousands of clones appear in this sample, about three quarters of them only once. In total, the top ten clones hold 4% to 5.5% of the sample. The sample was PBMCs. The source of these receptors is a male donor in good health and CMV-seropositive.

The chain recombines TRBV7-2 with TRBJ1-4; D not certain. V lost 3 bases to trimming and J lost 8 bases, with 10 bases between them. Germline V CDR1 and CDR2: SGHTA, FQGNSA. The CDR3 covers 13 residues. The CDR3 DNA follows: TGTGCCAGCAGCTTTATGAGGTTCGAAAAACTGTTTTTT. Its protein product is CASSFMRFEKLFF.

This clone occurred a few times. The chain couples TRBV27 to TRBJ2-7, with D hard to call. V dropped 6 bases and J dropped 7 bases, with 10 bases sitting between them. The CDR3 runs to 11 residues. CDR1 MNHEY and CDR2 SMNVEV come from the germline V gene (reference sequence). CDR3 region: CASSQTGEQYF. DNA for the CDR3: TGTGCCAGCAGCCAGACTGGTGAGCAGTACTTC.

CDR3 bases: TGTGCCAGCAGTGAACCCCATGACTTAGGGGGCCGCTACGAGCAGTACTTC. This gives the protein CASSEPHDLGGRYEQYF. The V gene is TRBV6-1, the J gene TRBJ2-7, with 7 bases lining up with TRBD1. Germline-derived CDR1 and CDR2 are MNHNS and SASEGT. The CDR3 totals 17 residues. The trim removed 2 bases at V and 3 bases at J, leaving 13 bases unmatched.

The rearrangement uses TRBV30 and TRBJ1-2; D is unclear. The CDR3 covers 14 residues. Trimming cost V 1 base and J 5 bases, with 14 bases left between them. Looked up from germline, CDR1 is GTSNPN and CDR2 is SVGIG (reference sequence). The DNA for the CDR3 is TGTGCCTGGAGTGGAGGGTCAGCTCCTTATGGCTACACCTTC. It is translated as CAWSGGSAPYGYTF.

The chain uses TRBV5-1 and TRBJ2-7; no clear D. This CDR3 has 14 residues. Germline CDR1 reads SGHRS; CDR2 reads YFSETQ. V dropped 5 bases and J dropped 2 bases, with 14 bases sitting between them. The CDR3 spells CASSFRSFPYEQYF. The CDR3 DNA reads TGCGCCAGCAGTTTCCGGTCGTTCCCCTACGAGCAGTACTTC.

The CDR3 coding sequence is TGTGCCAGCAGTGCTGGGCAGGGGAACTATGGCTACACCTTC. Translation: CASSAGQGNYGYTF. The rearrangement links TRBV2 to TRBJ1-2; a weak D match, TRBD1 (6 bases). This CDR3 has 14 residues. From germline, CDR1 is SNHLY and CDR2 FYNNEI. V lost 4 bases and J lost 2, with 11 bases in between.

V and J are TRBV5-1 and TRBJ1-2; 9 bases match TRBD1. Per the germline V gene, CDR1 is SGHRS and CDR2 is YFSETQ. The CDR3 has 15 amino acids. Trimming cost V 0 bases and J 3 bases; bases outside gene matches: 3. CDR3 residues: CASSLVTGGDYGYTF. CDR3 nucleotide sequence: TGCGCCAGCAGCTTGGTAACAGGGGGCGACTATGGCTACACCTTC. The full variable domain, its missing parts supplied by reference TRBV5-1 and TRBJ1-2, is KAGVTQTPRYLIKTRGQQVTLSCSPISGHRSVSWYQQTPGQGLQFLFEYFSETQRNKGNFPGRFSGRQFSNSRSEMNVSTLELGDSALYLCASSLVTGGDYGYTFGSGTRLTVV.

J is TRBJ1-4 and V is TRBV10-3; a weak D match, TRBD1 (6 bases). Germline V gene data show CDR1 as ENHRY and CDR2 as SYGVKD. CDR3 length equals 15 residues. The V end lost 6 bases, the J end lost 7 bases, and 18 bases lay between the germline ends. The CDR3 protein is CAISSKGGGVEKLFF. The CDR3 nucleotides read TGTGCCATCAGCTCCAAGGGGGGGGGCGTTGAAAAACTGTTTTTT.

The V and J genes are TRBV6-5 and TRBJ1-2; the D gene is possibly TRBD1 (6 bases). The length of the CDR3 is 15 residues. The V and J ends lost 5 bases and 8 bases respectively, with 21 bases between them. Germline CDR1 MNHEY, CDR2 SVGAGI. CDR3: CASSPRGQPDGGYTF. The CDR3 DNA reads TGTGCCAGCAGTCCCCGCGGACAGCCCGACGGAGGCTACACCTTC.

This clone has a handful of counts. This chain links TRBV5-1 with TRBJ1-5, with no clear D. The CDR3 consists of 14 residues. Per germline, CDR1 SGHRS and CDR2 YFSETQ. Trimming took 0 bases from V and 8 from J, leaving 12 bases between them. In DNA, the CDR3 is TGCGCCAGCAGCTTGGGCGCGGGGATGGAGCCCCAGCATTTT. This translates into CASSLGAGMEPQHF. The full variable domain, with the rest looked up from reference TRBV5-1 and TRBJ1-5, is KAGVTQTPRYLIKTRGQQVTLSCSPISGHRSVSWYQQTPGQGLQFLFEYFSETQRNKGNFPGRFSGRQFSNSRSEMNVSTLELGDSALYLCASSLGAGMEPQHFGDGTRLSIL.

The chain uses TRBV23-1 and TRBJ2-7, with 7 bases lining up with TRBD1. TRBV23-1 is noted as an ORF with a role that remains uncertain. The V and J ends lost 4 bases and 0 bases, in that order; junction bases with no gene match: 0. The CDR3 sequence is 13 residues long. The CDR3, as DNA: TGCGCCAGCAGTCGGGACAGCTCCTACGAGCAGTACTTC. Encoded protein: CASSRDSSYEQYF.

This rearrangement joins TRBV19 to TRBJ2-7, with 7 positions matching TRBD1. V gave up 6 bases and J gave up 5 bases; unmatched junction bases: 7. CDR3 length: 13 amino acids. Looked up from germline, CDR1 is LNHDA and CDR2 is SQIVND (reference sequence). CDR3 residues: CASRPITGDEQYF. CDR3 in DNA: TGTGCCAGTAGGCCCATTACAGGGGACGAGCAGTACTTC.